These T cell receptor beta chains were read from a single sample in a study of T cells in Graves' hyperthyroidism and ophthalmopathy. TCRdb re-called the multiplex PCR reads with MiXCR, one entry per CDR3 protein. The sample has 550,000 to 650,000 distinct CDR3 sequences, roughly 14% seen once. Source material: blood. The receptors stem from a woman aged 30 to 39 with Graves' hyperthyroidism that later progressed to Graves' ophthalmopathy. The CDR3 runs from the conserved cysteine through the conserved F or W. The D gene is left open where the match is weak. The listing skips clone size in some rows; elsewhere it reads once, few, many or a size class.

D	J	size	V	CDR3	DNA
-	TRBJ1-1	many	TRBV14	CASSQEGGRWATEAFF	TGTGCCAGCAGCCAAGAAGGAGGCAGGTGGGCCACTGAAGCTTTCTTT
-	TRBJ1-1	many	TRBV29-1	CSAATVGRTEAFF	TGCAGCGCCGCAACGGTAGGGCGAACTGAAGCTTTCTTT
-	TRBJ1-2	few	TRBV19	CASSLSQGYGYTF	TGTGCCAGTAGTTTGAGCCAGGGCTATGGCTACACCTTC
-	TRBJ2-7	-	TRBV10-2	CASSETEQYF	TGCGCCAGCAGTGAGACCGAGCAGTACTTC
-	TRBJ1-1	many	TRBV19	CASSYALNTEAFF	TGTGCCAGCTCATACGCATTGAACACTGAAGCTTTCTTT
-	TRBJ2-1	many	TRBV30	CAWSPPRIEQFF	TGTGCCTGGAGTCCCCCAAGAATTGAGCAGTTCTTC
TRBD1	TRBJ1-5	-	TRBV24-1	CATSDFATGSWVGNQPQHF	TGTGCCACCAGTGATTTTGCGACAGGGAGTTGGGTGGGAAATCAGCCCCAGCATTTT
TRBD2	TRBJ2-5	many	TRBV7-2	CASSLPSGGLETQYF	TGTGCCAGCAGCTTACCCTCGGGGGGGCTGGAGACCCAGTACTTC
TRBD1	TRBJ2-5	few	TRBV29-1	CTRQGPQETQYF	TGCACCCGACAGGGGCCGCAAGAGACCCAGTACTTC
TRBD1	TRBJ1-2	-	TRBV6-1	CASLISQGTYGYTF	TGTGCCAGCCTAATATCACAGGGGACCTATGGCTACACCTTC
-	TRBJ1-4	-	TRBV5-4	CASSLSTGRYNEKLFF	TGTGCCAGCAGCTTATCTACAGGACGATATAATGAAAAACTGTTTTTT
-	TRBJ2-4	few	TRBV6-5	CASSYSMNPGAPAKNIQYF	TGTGCCAGCAGTTACTCGATGAACCCCGGGGCCCCAGCCAAAAACATTCAGTACTTC
-	TRBJ1-2	-	TRBV4-3	CASSQDVTSQYGYTF	TGCGCCAGCAGCCAAGACGTAACGAGCCAATATGGCTACACCTTC
TRBD1	TRBJ1-2	many	TRBV30	CAWKQGDFGGYTF	TGTGCCTGGAAGCAGGGGGATTTTGGTGGCTACACCTTC
-	TRBJ2-5	many	TRBV11-2	CASSLGQETQYF	TGTGCCAGCAGCTTAGGCCAAGAGACCCAGTACTTC
TRBD1	TRBJ2-4	many	TRBV7-6	CASSSQKGQGQNIQYF	TGTGCCAGCAGCTCGCAGAAAGGACAGGGACAAAACATTCAGTACTTC
-	TRBJ2-7	many	TRBV12-3/TRBV12-4	CASSTGTTGQYF	TGTGCCAGCAGTACTGGGACAACGGGGCAGTACTTC
TRBD2	TRBJ2-3	many	TRBV2	CASSERGRRGTDTQYF	TGTGCCAGCAGTGAACGCGGGAGGCGGGGAACAGATACGCAGTATTTT
TRBD2	TRBJ2-7	-	TRBV6-1	CASSESGLAGEFEQYF	TGTGCCAGCAGTGAATCGGGACTAGCGGGAGAGTTCGAGCAGTACTTC
TRBD1	TRBJ1-5	few	TRBV5-5	CASSRTGADQPQHF	TGTGCCAGCAGCCGTACAGGGGCAGATCAGCCCCAGCATTTT